Listed here are 10 T cell receptor beta chains from one sample, sequenced in a study of CD8 T cells in ankylosing spondylitis (dated by TCRdb to 2016 to 2017). General study outcomes and caveats: A TCR beta motif of fewer than 10 highly homologous amino acid variants appeared characteristic of blood from ankylosing spondylitis patients.

The library was obtained by 5' RACE. Reads for this sample came from an Illumina HiSeq 2500. TCRdb ran its own pipeline on the public reads, namely fastp trimming at Q25 and MiXCR clone calling, and kept in-frame beta chains. Entries that share a CDR3 protein sequence are merged under the most common genes and DNA. For this sample there are 750,000 to 850,000 distinct CDR3 sequences; 10% to 15% appear just once. The ten most abundant clones make up around 0.51% of the sample. Their antigen targets remain unknown. What was sequenced was blood, either unsorted or a sorted T cell fraction (not recorded which). The receptors were gathered from a male donor with ankylosing spondylitis.

The rearrangement joins TRBV11-2 to TRBJ1-1; perhaps TRBD1 as D (5 bases). The CDR3 runs 14 residues. The V gene's germline CDR1 is SGHAT and CDR2 FQNNGV. V was pared by 3 bases and J by 4 bases, with 12 bases between. CDR3 amino acids: CASSFSWQGTEAFF. In DNA form, the CDR3 reads TGTGCCAGCAGCTTCTCTTGGCAGGGCACTGAAGCTTTCTTT.

The chain combines TRBV6-5 with TRBJ2-1; D is ambiguous. This CDR3 is 15 amino acids long. Between the trimmed V and J ends, which lost 4 bases and 5 bases, there was a span of 15 bases. Germline CDR1 reads MNHEY; CDR2 reads SVGAGI. CDR3 sequence reads: CASSFGVLLHNEQFF. CDR3 bases: TGTGCCAGCAGTTTTGGAGTCCTCCTCCACAATGAGCAGTTCTTC.

This clonotype was picked up a small number of times. The chain links TRBV5-1 to TRBJ1-1; 7 bases are a match to TRBD1. Germline V CDR1 and CDR2: SGHRS, YFSETQ. The CDR3 runs 16 residues. Germline trimming cut 0 bases from V and 4 bases from J; bases unmatched to any gene: 9. The CDR3 loop reads CASSLEARGRGTEAFF. The CDR3 nucleotides read TGCGCCAGCAGCTTGGAAGCGAGGGGGCGGGGCACTGAAGCTTTCTTT.

This rearrangement joins TRBV25-1 to TRBJ2-2; 12 bases align to TRBD1. There are 16 residues in the CDR3. From germline, CDR1 is MGHDK and CDR2 SYGVNS. After removal of 7 bases from V and 2 bases from J, the junction contained 5 bases not matched to a gene. The CDR3 here is CASTFGTGGNTGELFF. CDR3 nucleotide sequence: TGTGCCAGCACTTTCGGGACAGGGGGCAACACCGGGGAGCTGTTTTTT.

This chain connects TRBV7-2 to TRBJ2-1; unclear D gene. The CDR3 is 14 amino acids. CDR1 is SGHTA and CDR2 is FQGNSA in the germline V gene. V was cut by 5 bases and J by 6 bases, with 14 bases left in between. DNA of the CDR3: TGTGCCAGCAGCCCCCGTTGGTCGGGCAATGAGCAGTTCTTC. This translates into CASSPRWSGNEQFF.

The CDR3 DNA reads TGCAGTGCTAGAAGCCTAGCCGGGCGGATGCTCTCCTACAATGAGCAGTTCTTC. This encodes CSARSLAGRMLSYNEQFF. The chain employs TRBV20-1 and TRBJ2-1, with D possibly being TRBD2 (5 bases). Germline V gives CDR1 DFQATT, CDR2 SNEGSKA (reference sequence). The ends were cut back, 2 bases at V and 0 bases at J, with 20 bases in the middle. The CDR3 is 18 amino acids.

There are many counts of this clonotype. The rearrangement uses TRBV5-1 and TRBJ2-5, with TRBD2 matching over 11 bases. The CDR3 is made up of 16 amino acids. CDR1 is SGHRS and CDR2 is YFSETQ in the germline V gene. Trimming at V came to 0 bases and at J to 1 base, leaving 2 bases not matched to a gene. Here the CDR3 reads CASSLVGTSGQETQYF. CDR3 sequence (DNA): TGCGCCAGCAGCTTGGTTGGGACTAGCGGCCAAGAGACCCAGTACTTC.

This clonotype was found a few times. The V and J genes are TRBV4-3 and TRBJ1-4; D call uncertain. Trimming cost V 0 bases and J 4 bases, with 12 bases left between them. Germline CDR1 and CDR2: LGHNA and YSLEER. The CDR3 length is 16 residues. The DNA for the CDR3 is TGCGCCAGCAGCCAAGATCACGGGCTGATTAATGAAAAACTGTTTTTT. The encoded protein is CASSQDHGLINEKLFF.

This clonotype was seen ten or more times. This chain connects TRBV5-1 to TRBJ1-6, with a possible D match to TRBD1 (6 bases). Looked up from germline, CDR1 is SGHRS and CDR2 is YFSETQ. The CDR3 is 16 residues long. V was trimmed by 0 bases and J by 7 bases, leaving 14 bases between them. CDR3 residues: CASSLEGAGDNSPLHF. CDR3 DNA: TGCGCCAGCAGCTTGGAAGGAGCAGGGGACAATTCACCCCTCCACTTT.

This clonotype was detected only a few times. V usage is TRBV10-3 and J usage is TRBJ2-2; no reliable D call. CDR1 and CDR2 (germline): ENHRY, SYGVKD. The V gene lost 4 bases and the J gene lost 8 bases, with 11 bases spanning the gap. The CDR3 totals 13 residues. CDR3 amino acids: CAISAGGWGELFF. In DNA form, the CDR3 reads TGTGCCATCAGTGCTGGTGGTTGGGGGGAGCTGTTTTTT.